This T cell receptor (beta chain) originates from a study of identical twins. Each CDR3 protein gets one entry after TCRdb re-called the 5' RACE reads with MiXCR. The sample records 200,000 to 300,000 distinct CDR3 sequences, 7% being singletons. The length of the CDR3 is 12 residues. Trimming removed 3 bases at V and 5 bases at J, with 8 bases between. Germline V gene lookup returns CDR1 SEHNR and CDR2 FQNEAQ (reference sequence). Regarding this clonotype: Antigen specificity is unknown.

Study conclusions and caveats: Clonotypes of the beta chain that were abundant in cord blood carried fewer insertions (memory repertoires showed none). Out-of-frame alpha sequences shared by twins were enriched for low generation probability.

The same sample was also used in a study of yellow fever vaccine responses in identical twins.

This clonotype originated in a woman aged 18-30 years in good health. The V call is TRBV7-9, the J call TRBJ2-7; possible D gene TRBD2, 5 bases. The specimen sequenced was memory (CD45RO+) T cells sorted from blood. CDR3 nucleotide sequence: TGTGCCAGCAGCTTCGCCGGGGACGAGCAGTACTTC. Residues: CASSFAGDEQYF.